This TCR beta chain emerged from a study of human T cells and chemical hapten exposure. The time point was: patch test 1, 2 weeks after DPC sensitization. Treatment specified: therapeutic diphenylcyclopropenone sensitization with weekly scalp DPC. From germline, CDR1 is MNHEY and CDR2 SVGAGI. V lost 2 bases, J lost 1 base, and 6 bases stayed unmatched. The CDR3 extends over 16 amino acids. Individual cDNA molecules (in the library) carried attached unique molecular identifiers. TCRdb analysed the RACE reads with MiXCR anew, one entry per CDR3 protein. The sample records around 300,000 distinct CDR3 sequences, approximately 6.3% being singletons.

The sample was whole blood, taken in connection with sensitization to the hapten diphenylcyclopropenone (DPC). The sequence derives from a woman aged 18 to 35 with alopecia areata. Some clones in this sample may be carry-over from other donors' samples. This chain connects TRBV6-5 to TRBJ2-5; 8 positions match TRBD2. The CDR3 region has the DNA TGTGCCAGCAGTTACACGGGGGGGGGGCTCCAAGAGACCCAGTACTTC. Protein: CASSYTGGGLQETQYF.